This is a list of T cell receptor beta chains from one sample in a study of glioma-infiltrating T cells after dendritic cell vaccination. Generated by immunoSEQ multiplex PCR, the TCRdb table keeps only in-frame clones and is missing some. The table lists about 65,000 clones, about nine tenths of them singletons, with roughly 12% in the top ten. The specimen was blood, collected after dendritic cell vaccination. These receptors were obtained from a human donor with glioblastoma. CDR3s include the opening cysteine and the closing phenylalanine or tryptophan. The D gene is left open where the match is weak. Clone size appears in some rows only: once, few, many, or a class for an expanded clone.

V	size	J	D	DNA	CDR3
TRBV5-1	-	TRBJ2-1	TRBD2	TGCGCCAGCAGCGTTAGCGGGGGTACCTACAATGAGCAGTTCTTC	CASSVSGGTYNEQFF
TRBV5-1	-	TRBJ1-6	-	TGCGCCAGCAGCTTGGCCGCACAGTCCTCAAGCTCCTATAATTCACCCCTCCACTTT	CASSLAAQSSSSYNSPLHF
TRBV19	-	TRBJ1-5	-	TGTGCCAGTAGTTTCGAGACGCGGGGAAGCAATCAGCCCCAGCATTTT	CASSFETRGSNQPQHF
TRBV7-2	-	TRBJ1-5	TRBD1	TGTGCCAGCAGCTTCCGGGACAGGGGCAATCAGCCCCAGCATTTT	CASSFRDRGNQPQHF
TRBV14	-	TRBJ2-1	TRBD2	TGTGCCAGCAGCCGGACTAGCGGGAGTCAGAATGAGCAGTTCTTC	CASSRTSGSQNEQFF
TRBV9	-	TRBJ1-1	-	TGTGCCAGCAGCGCCCCGACAAGGCAGAACACTGAAGCTTTCTTT	CASSAPTRQNTEAFF
TRBV5-6	-	TRBJ2-5	-	TGTGCCAGCAGCTTTGGGCAGCGGTTGGAGGAGACCCAGTACTTC	CASSFGQRLEETQYF
TRBV14	-	TRBJ1-1	-	TGTGCCAGCAGCCAGCGTTACCTACAAGCTTTCTTT	CASSQRYLQAFF
TRBV19	-	TRBJ2-7	TRBD2	TGTGCCAGTAGTACCAGGACGGGGGGCGAGCAGTACTTC	CASSTRTGGEQYF
TRBV5-5	-	TRBJ2-3	TRBD2	TGTGCCAGCAGCTTGGTGCGGCTAGCGGGAGGGTTCACAGATACGCAGTATTTT	CASSLVRLAGGFTDTQYF
TRBV5-4	-	TRBJ1-2	-	TGTGCCAGCAGCAACGGACAGCGCTCTAACTATGGCTACACCTTC	CASSNGQRSNYGYTF
TRBV10-2	-	TRBJ1-2	TRBD1	TGCGCCACCGCGACAGGGATGGGTGGCTACACCTTC	CATATGMGGYTF
TRBV6-1	-	TRBJ1-2	TRBD1	TGTGCCAGCACTGAAGGGGACAGGGGAAACTATGGCTACACCTTC	CASTEGDRGNYGYTF
TRBV18	-	TRBJ1-1	-	TGTGCCAGCGCAACGGCAGGGAAGAACACTGAAGCTTTCTTT	CASATAGKNTEAFF
TRBV9	-	TRBJ1-2	TRBD1	TGTGCCAGCAGCCTCTATGACAGGGAGAGCCGCTATGGCTACACCTTC	CASSLYDRESRYGYTF
TRBV12-5	once	TRBJ2-7	TRBD1	TGTGCTAGTGGCTCGGGACAGGGGGAGTACGAGCAGTACTTC	CASGSGQGEYEQYF
TRBV2	-	TRBJ2-7	TRBD2	TGTGCCAGCCTACGACTAGCGGAATACGAGCAGTACTTC	CASLRLAEYEQYF
TRBV9	-	TRBJ2-1	-	TGTGCCAGCGGCAGGGGTGAGCAGTTCTTC	CASGRGEQFF
TRBV19	-	TRBJ2-7	-	TGTGCCAGTAGTATTCGGTACAGTCCCTACGAGCAGTACTTC	CASSIRYSPYEQYF
TRBV7-3	-	TRBJ2-7	TRBD1	TGTGCCAGCAGCCTAGACAGGGGCGCGGACCTCGAGCAGTACTTC	CASSLDRGADLEQYF
TRBV5-1	once	TRBJ2-2	-	TGCGCCAGCAGCTTGGAAGCTTTACCGAACACCGGGGAGCTGTTTTTT	CASSLEALPNTGELFF
TRBV7-2	-	TRBJ1-2	-	TGTGCCCTTTGGAGGGAGGATGGCTACACCTTC	CALWREDGYTF
TRBV18	-	TRBJ1-1	-	TGTGCCAGCTCACCACCGCAGGGTCTGGGAAACACTGAAGCTTTCTTT	CASSPPQGLGNTEAFF
TRBV19	few	TRBJ2-2	-	TGTGCCAGTAGTATAAAGATGTCTGGGCCTACGAACACCGGGGAGCTGTTTTTT	CASSIKMSGPTNTGELFF
TRBV11-2	-	TRBJ2-2	TRBD2	TGTGCCAGCAGCGGAGGGACTAGCGGGGGGGCATTCGCCGGGGAGCTGTTTTTT	CASSGGTSGGAFAGELFF
TRBV2	-	TRBJ2-5	TRBD1	TGTGCCAGCAGCCAACTGGCAGGGGGAGAGACCCAGTACTTC	CASSQLAGGETQYF
TRBV9	-	TRBJ2-2	-	TGTGCCAGCAGCGTATTAGTGGGCGACCCCGGGGAGCTGTTTTTT	CASSVLVGDPGELFF
TRBV7-2	-	TRBJ2-7	-	TGTGCCAGCAGCGCAGGGTCCAGCTCCTACGAGCAGTACTTC	CASSAGSSSYEQYF
TRBV14	once	TRBJ1-5	-	TGTGCCAGCAGCCTGACGGGGGGTCAGCCCCAGCATTTT	CASSLTGGQPQHF